The entry below gives a single TCR beta chain sequence along with its context. Its target is unknown. Mismatch with germline at one junction end may stem from a read error. The data belong to a study of Graves' ophthalmopathy and Graves' hyperthyroidism. Germline V gene data show CDR1 as ENHRY and CDR2 as SYGVKD. The CDR3 covers 12 residues. Study results and limitations: Using 13 signatures, a model distinguished ophthalmopathy from stable hyperthyroidism, reaching 87.88% sensitivity and 81.08% specificity.

Researchers took RNA transcripts and amplified TCR beta CDR3 regions from them. Second-round multiplex PCR came after a first-round RT-PCR that employed HTBI primers. TCRdb re-called the multiplex PCR reads with MiXCR, one entry per CDR3 protein. In the table there are about 740,000 distinct CDR3 sequences, 40% of which are singletons. V usage is TRBV10-3 and J usage is TRBJ2-7; TRBD1 might be the D (5 bases). The sequenced sample was peripheral blood. This sequence was found in an adult man with Graves' ophthalmopathy. CDR3 residues: CASSGNRYEQYF. CDR3 bases: TGTGCCAGCAGTGGAAACAGGTACGAGCAGTACTTC.